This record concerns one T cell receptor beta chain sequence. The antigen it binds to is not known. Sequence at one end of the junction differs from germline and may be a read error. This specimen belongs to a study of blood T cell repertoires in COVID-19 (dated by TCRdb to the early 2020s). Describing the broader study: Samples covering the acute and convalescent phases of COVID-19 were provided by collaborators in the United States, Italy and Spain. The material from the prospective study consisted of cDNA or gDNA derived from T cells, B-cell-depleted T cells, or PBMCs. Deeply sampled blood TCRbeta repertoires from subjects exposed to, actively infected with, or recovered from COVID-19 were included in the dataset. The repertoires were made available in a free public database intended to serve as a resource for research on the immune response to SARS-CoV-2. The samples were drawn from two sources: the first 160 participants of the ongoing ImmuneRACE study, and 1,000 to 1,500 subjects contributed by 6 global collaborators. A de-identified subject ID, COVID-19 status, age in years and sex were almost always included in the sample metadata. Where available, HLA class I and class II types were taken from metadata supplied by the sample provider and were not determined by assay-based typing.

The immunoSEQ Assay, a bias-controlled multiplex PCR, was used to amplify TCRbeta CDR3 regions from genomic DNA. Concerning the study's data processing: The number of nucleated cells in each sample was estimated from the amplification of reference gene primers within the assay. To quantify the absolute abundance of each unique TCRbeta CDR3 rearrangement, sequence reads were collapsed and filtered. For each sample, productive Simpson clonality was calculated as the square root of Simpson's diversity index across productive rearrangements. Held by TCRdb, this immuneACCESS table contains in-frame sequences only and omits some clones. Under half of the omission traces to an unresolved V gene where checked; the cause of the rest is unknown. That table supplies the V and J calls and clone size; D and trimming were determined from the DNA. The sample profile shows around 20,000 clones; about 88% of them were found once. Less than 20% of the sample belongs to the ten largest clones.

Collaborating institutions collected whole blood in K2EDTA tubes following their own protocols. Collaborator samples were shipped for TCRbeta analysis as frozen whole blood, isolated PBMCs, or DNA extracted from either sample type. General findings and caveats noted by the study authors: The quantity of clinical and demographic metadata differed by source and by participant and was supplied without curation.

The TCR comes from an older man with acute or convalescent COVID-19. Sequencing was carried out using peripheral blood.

The DNA is TGTGCCAGCAGTTTTACGAGGCCCGGGACACCTACCTACAGTGAGCAGTTCTTC. Protein translation: CASSFTRPGTPTYSEQFF. Recombination connected TRBV27 to TRBJ2-1, and TRBD1 may be the D gene, going by 6 matching bases. Including cysteine and phenylalanine, the CDR3 has 18 amino acids. Only the CDR3 DNA stays, 54 bases, in frame from base 1. Sequences MNHEY (CDR1) and SMNVEV (CDR2) are obtained from the germline V gene (reference sequence).